These T cell receptor beta chains were read from a single sample in a study of graft-versus-host responses after intestinal transplantation. Some clones are missing from TCRdb's copy, which holds only in-frame ones; the method was immunoSEQ multiplex PCR. The data hold approximately 5,000 clones, with less than 80% observed a single time. The sequencing here drew on ileum tissue, taken around 320 days after intestinal transplant. The receptor set was obtained from a human patient who received an intestinal transplant, so some T cells may come from the graft donor. Both conserved end residues are part of each CDR3. The D gene is left open where the match is weak. The size entry is marked missing in some rows and otherwise reads once, few, many or a size class.

abundance,v_gene,j_gene,d_gene,CDR3nt,CDR3aa
few,TRBV7-7,TRBJ2-2,TRBD2,TGTGCTAGCAGCTTAGCGGGAGCCGGGGAGCTGTTTTTT,CASSLAGAGELFF
-,TRBV18,TRBJ1-5,TRBD1,TGTGCCAGCTCACCCTTTCGAAAACAGGGGGGCAATCAGCCCCAGCATTTT,CASSPFRKQGGNQPQHF
-,TRBV6-1,TRBJ2-3,-,TGTGCCAGCAGTCTCTGGACTTTCACAGATACGCAGTATTTT,CASSLWTFTDTQYF
-,TRBV29-1,TRBJ2-1,-,TGCAGCGCGGTAAGGGACTCCTACAATGAGCAGTTCTTC,CSAVRDSYNEQFF
once,TRBV14,TRBJ2-2,-,TGTGCCAGCGCAGTCAGGGTGAACACCGGGGAGCTGTTTTTT,CASAVRVNTGELFF
-,TRBV2,TRBJ2-3,TRBD2,TGTGCCGGCGGACTAGAAATCACAGATACGCAGTATTTT,CAGGLEITDTQYF
few,TRBV15,TRBJ1-2,-,TGTGCCACCAGAGGCAGCGTTGAACAATCCTATGGCTACACCTTC,CATRGSVEQSYGYTF
-,TRBV20-1,TRBJ2-7,-,TGCAGTGTTAGGCGGGCAGGTGAGCAGTACTTC,CSVRRAGEQYF
-,TRBV7-9,TRBJ2-1,TRBD1,TGTGCCAGCAGCCCTAGGAGGACAGGGGGGAATGAGCAGTTCTTC,CASSPRRTGGNEQFF
-,TRBV19,TRBJ1-2,-,TGTGCCACCGACGAGTTGGGGGGACGCTATGGCTACACCTTC,CATDELGGRYGYTF
-,TRBV6-5,TRBJ1-4,TRBD1,TGTGCCAGCAGTTACATCAGGGGGGCCAAGGAAAAACTGTTTTTT,CASSYIRGAKEKLFF
once,TRBV7-6,TRBJ2-2,TRBD2,TGTGCCAGCAGCTTAGTCGGGGGGGTAACCGGGGAGCTGTTTTTT,CASSLVGGVTGELFF
large,TRBV19,TRBJ1-1,-,TGTGCCAGTAGTATGCCGGGATTGAACACTGAAGCTTTCTTT,CASSMPGLNTEAFF
-,TRBV5-8,TRBJ2-1,TRBD2,TGTGCCAGCAGCTTGGGTAGCGGGAACTACAATGAGCAGTTCTTC,CASSLGSGNYNEQFF
-,TRBV11-2,TRBJ2-2,TRBD1,TGTGCCAGCAGCCTCGACAGGGGCAGCGTGTTATACACCGGGGAGCTGTTTTTT,CASSLDRGSVLYTGELFF
-,TRBV5-1,TRBJ2-7,TRBD2,TGCGCCAGCAGCTTACTAGCGGGAGTTTTCCTCTACGAGCAGTACTTC,CASSLLAGVFLYEQYF
few,TRBV13,TRBJ2-7,-,TGTGCCAGCAGCTTTGGACAGCCCTCCTACGAGCAGTACTTC,CASSFGQPSYEQYF
-,TRBV7-3,TRBJ2-3,TRBD2,TGTGCCAGCAGCTTATCAGCGGGGGCAGATACGCAGTATTTT,CASSLSAGADTQYF
-,TRBV5-6,TRBJ2-5,-,TGTGCCAGCAGCTGGGCAGCACAGGAGACCCAGTACTTC,CASSWAAQETQYF
-,TRBV30,TRBJ1-3,-,TGTGCCTGGAGTGCAGGGAACACCATATATTTT,CAWSAGNTIYF
-,TRBV27,TRBJ1-2,TRBD1,TGTGCCAGCAGTTTAGGACAGGGCTATGGCTACACCTTC,CASSLGQGYGYTF
once,TRBV5-1,TRBJ2-7,TRBD1,TGCGCCAGCACGCGGACAGGGAGCGAGCAGTACTTC,CASTRTGSEQYF
once,TRBV5-1,TRBJ1-4,TRBD1,TGCGCCAGCAGCCCGGGACAGGGGGACTCTTGGGAAAAACTGTTTTTT,CASSPGQGDSWEKLFF
-,TRBV9,TRBJ1-2,TRBD1,TGTGCCAGCAGCGTAGGAGAGGGACAGGTGCTGGGCTACACCTTC,CASSVGEGQVLGYTF
-,TRBV7-3,TRBJ2-2,-,TGTGCCAGCAGCCCCGATGGGGGCCTGCGAGGCACCGGGGAGCTGTTTTTT,CASSPDGGLRGTGELFF
-,TRBV7-2,TRBJ1-4,-,TGTGCCAGCAGCCTAAACACGGGAGGGACGGAAAAACTGTTTTTT,CASSLNTGGTEKLFF
few,TRBV2,TRBJ1-5,-,TGTGCCAGCACAGAAGGGACGGCCCTAAATCAGCCCCAGCATTTT,CASTEGTALNQPQHF
-,TRBV28,TRBJ2-2,-,TGTGCCAGCACCCTAAACACCGGGGAGCTGTTTTTT,CASTLNTGELFF
-,TRBV28,TRBJ1-5,TRBD1,TGTGCCAGCAGTTTGGACAGGACTTATCATCCCCAGCATTTT,CASSLDRTYHPQHF
-,TRBV11-2,TRBJ2-7,-,TGTGCCAGCAGCACTAGGGACGGACGCTACGAGCAGTACTTC,CASSTRDGRYEQYF
-,TRBV5-6,TRBJ2-3,-,TGTGCCAGCAGCCAGGAGAATACGCAGTATTTT,CASSQENTQYF
once,TRBV28,TRBJ1-1,TRBD1,TGTGCCAGCCGGGACAGGGGGATGAACACTGAAGCTTTCTTT,CASRDRGMNTEAFF
-,TRBV19,TRBJ1-5,-,TGTGCCAGTAGTATTAACGGCGGAGGAAGTCAGCCCCAGCATTTT,CASSINGGGSQPQHF
-,TRBV2,TRBJ1-1,-,TGTGCCAGCAGTGAAGGGCTGGGGAACACTGAAGCTTTCTTT,CASSEGLGNTEAFF
few,TRBV30,TRBJ2-3,TRBD1,TGTGCCTGGAGCGCGGACAGGGGATATAGCACAGATACGCAGTATTTT,CAWSADRGYSTDTQYF
few,TRBV19,TRBJ1-1,-,TGTGCCAGTGCCGCGACAGGGAACACTGAAGCTTTCTTT,CASAATGNTEAFF
-,TRBV5-6,TRBJ1-1,-,TGTGCCAGCAGCTTGAAGTTGTCAGGGCCTCCGATGAACACTGAAGCTTTCTTT,CASSLKLSGPPMNTEAFF
-,TRBV10-2,TRBJ2-4,-,TGCGCCAGCAGTCTACAGGGCCCCATAGCCAAAAACATTCAGTACTTC,CASSLQGPIAKNIQYF
-,TRBV7-6,TRBJ1-1,-,TGTGCCAGCAGCTTAGGGGACACCAACACTGAAGCTTTCTTT,CASSLGDTNTEAFF
-,TRBV11-3,TRBJ1-1,-,TGTGCCAGCAGCCCCCGGGATGGTAGGGAAGCTTTCTTT,CASSPRDGREAFF
-,TRBV7-9,TRBJ2-5,TRBD2,TGTGCCAGCAGCTCAAAGGCGGGAGGGCGTGTTTGGCAAGAGACCCAGTACTTC,CASSSKAGGRVWQETQYF
-,TRBV23-1,TRBJ2-7,TRBD2,TGCGCCAGCAGTCAATCGCGGGAGGCGGAGGTCGAGCAGTACTTC,CASSQSREAEVEQYF
-,TRBV7-8,TRBJ2-1,TRBD2,TGTGCCAGCAGGACTACTAGCGGGACCTACAATGAGCAGTTCTTC,CASRTTSGTYNEQFF
-,TRBV4-2,TRBJ2-3,-,TGTGCCAGCAGCCAAGTTGGAGAGAGCCCAGATACGCAGTATTTT,CASSQVGESPDTQYF
once,TRBV15,TRBJ1-3,-,TGTGCCACCAGCAGAGATCTCTACCGCTCTGGAAACACCATATATTTT,CATSRDLYRSGNTIYF
-,TRBV19,TRBJ2-1,TRBD2,TGTGCCACCCGGCGGACTAGCGGGAGTGTCGACAATGAGCAGTTCTTC,CATRRTSGSVDNEQFF
-,TRBV7-2,TRBJ1-3,-,TGTGCCAGCAGCGCCCGACCCCGAACAGGAAACACCATATATTTT,CASSARPRTGNTIYF
few,TRBV6-5,TRBJ2-3,-,TGTGCCAGCAGTTACTCGACAAAGAGCACAGATACGCAGTATTTT,CASSYSTKSTDTQYF
-,TRBV25-1,TRBJ2-1,-,TGTGCCAGCAGTGAAGGGGGCTCCTACAATGAGCAGTTCTTC,CASSEGGSYNEQFF
-,TRBV10-2,TRBJ1-2,-,TGCGCCAGCAGTGAAGAAGGGTACTTCTATGGCTACACCTTC,CASSEEGYFYGYTF
-,TRBV27,TRBJ1-1,TRBD1,TGTGCCAGCAGTTTTGCAGGGGGCGCGCACACTGAAGCTTTCTTT,CASSFAGGAHTEAFF